The rows below give T cell receptor beta chains drawn from one sample of a study of blood T cell repertoires in COVID-19. Clones were read by immunoSEQ multiplex PCR, and TCRdb kept only the in-frame ones, dropping some. This table has a few hundred thousand clones, 85% to 90% appearing once. Sequencing was performed on PBMCs or T cells enriched from blood (not recorded which). The source of these receptors is a man aged 18 to 35 who had recovered from COVID-19. CDR3s include the opening cysteine and the closing phenylalanine or tryptophan. D genes are given only for firm matches. Rows may omit the clone size; those that give it use once, few, many or a size class.

j_call clone_size d_call v_call cdr3_aa cdr3_nt
TRBJ1-2 - - TRBV27 CASSLTDSLNYGYTF TGTGCCAGCAGTTTAACGGACAGTTTAAACTATGGCTACACCTTC
TRBJ1-1 - - TRBV9 CASRDVGDRLNTEAFF TGTGCCAGCAGAGATGTAGGCGACAGGCTGAACACTGAAGCTTTCTTT
TRBJ2-1 - - TRBV29-1 CSGGISEQFF TGCAGCGGAGGGATCTCTGAGCAGTTCTTC
TRBJ2-7 - TRBD2 TRBV7-2 CASSDRLAAYEQYF TGTGCCAGCAGCGATAGACTAGCGGCCTACGAGCAGTACTTC
TRBJ1-1 - - TRBV6-5 CASRKVGPTEAFF TGTGCCAGCAGGAAGGTGGGGCCCACTGAAGCTTTCTTT
TRBJ2-1 - TRBD2 TRBV27 CASGLAGGLNEQFF TGTGCCAGCGGGCTAGCGGGAGGGCTCAATGAGCAGTTCTTC
TRBJ2-1 - TRBD2 TRBV3-1/TRBV3-2 CASSRLGTSAYNEQFF TGTGCCAGCAGCCGCCTCGGGACTAGCGCCTACAATGAGCAGTTCTTC
TRBJ1-1 - TRBD1 TRBV19 CASSISGTGMGTAFF TGTGCCAGTAGTATTAGCGGGACAGGGATGGGTACGGCTTTCTTT
TRBJ2-1 - TRBD2 TRBV29-1 CSVLTSGANNEQFF TGCAGCGTCCTCACTAGCGGAGCTAACAATGAGCAGTTCTTC
TRBJ2-1 - TRBD1 TRBV10-3 CAISEGSGQYNEQFF TGTGCCATCAGTGAAGGGTCGGGACAGTACAATGAGCAGTTCTTC
TRBJ1-2 - - TRBV10-2 CASSESGAMRGYTF TGCGCCAGCAGTGAGTCTGGGGCCATGAGGGGCTACACCTTC
TRBJ2-5 - - TRBV20-1 CSANEETQYF TGCAGTGCTAACGAGGAGACCCAGTACTTC
TRBJ1-2 - - TRBV19 CASSLNQYYGYTF TGTGCCAGTAGTCTCAACCAGTATTATGGCTACACCTTC
TRBJ2-3 - TRBD1 TRBV5-8 CASSSRRGQGYSDTQYF TGTGCCAGCAGTTCCCGGAGGGGACAGGGCTATTCAGATACGCAGTATTTT
TRBJ2-1 few - TRBV9 CASSIRGNEQFF TGTGCCAGCAGCATTAGGGGAAATGAGCAGTTCTTC
TRBJ2-7 - TRBD1 TRBV9 CASSAQGQSYEQYF TGTGCCAGCAGCGCACAGGGACAGTCCTACGAGCAGTACTTC
TRBJ1-3 - - TRBV6-2/TRBV6-3 CASSYGGSGNTIYF TGTGCCAGCAGTTACGGCGGGTCAGGAAACACCATATATTTT
TRBJ1-1 - - TRBV20-1 CSASSQGPNEAFF TGCAGTGCTAGTTCACAGGGACCAAATGAAGCTTTCTTT
TRBJ1-4 - - TRBV6-5 CASSYGRSTNEKLFF TGTGCCAGCAGTTACGGGAGATCAACTAATGAAAAACTGTTTTTT
TRBJ2-5 - - TRBV9 CASSVGEQETQYF TGTGCCAGCAGCGTAGGAGAACAAGAGACCCAGTACTTC
TRBJ2-3 few TRBD2 TRBV3-1/TRBV3-2 CASSQARLAGAGDFTDTQYF TGTGCCAGCAGCCAAGCGCGCCTAGCGGGCGCTGGGGACTTCACAGATACGCAGTATTTT
TRBJ1-3 - - TRBV4-2 CASSPAGNTIYF TGTGCCAGCAGTCCGGCTGGAAACACCATATATTTT
TRBJ1-5 - - TRBV7-9 CASSLGQPNQPQHF TGTGCCAGCAGCTTAGGACAGCCGAATCAGCCCCAGCATTTT
TRBJ2-4 once TRBD1 TRBV28 CASSLRGQGGNIQYF TGTGCCAGCAGTTTAAGGGGACAGGGGGGTAACATTCAGTACTTC
TRBJ2-3 once - TRBV9 CASSVKQGRSDTQYF TGTGCCAGCAGCGTGAAACAGGGTCGTTCCGATACGCAGTATTTT
TRBJ1-2 - TRBD1 TRBV19 CASSIVGDRRYGYTF TGTGCCAGTAGTATAGTGGGGGACAGGCGCTATGGCTACACCTTC
TRBJ1-2 - - TRBV12-3/TRBV12-4 CASSLSFNGYTF TGTGCCAGCAGTCTATCTTTTAACGGCTACACCTTC
TRBJ2-3 - TRBD2 TRBV9 CASSRTETSGRHTDTQYF TGTGCCAGCAGCAGAACAGAGACTAGCGGGAGACACACAGATACGCAGTATTTT
TRBJ2-1 - - TRBV28 CASSSPGGRSPSLEQFF TGTGCCAGCAGTTCCCCTGGGGGCCGGTCCCCTTCCTTGGAGCAGTTCTTC
TRBJ1-2 - - TRBV28 CASSFLRNYGYTF TGTGCCAGCAGTTTTCTCCGGAACTATGGCTACACCTTC
TRBJ2-5 - - TRBV18 CASSPGGSAETQYF TGTGCCAGCTCACCAGGGGGGTCTGCAGAGACCCAGTACTTC
TRBJ1-2 - - TRBV14 CASSHGALRYGYTF TGTGCCAGCAGCCATGGGGCCTTACGATATGGCTACACCTTC
TRBJ1-1 - TRBD1 TRBV7-3 CASSSGQGLEAFF TGTGCCAGCAGTTCCGGACAGGGACTTGAAGCTTTCTTT
TRBJ2-2 - TRBD2 TRBV2 CARGQREGFANTGELFF TGTGCCAGGGGCCAGCGGGAGGGTTTCGCGAACACCGGGGAGCTGTTTTTT
TRBJ2-7 - - TRBV6-2/TRBV6-3 CASSSQGYEQYF TGTGCCAGCAGTTCACAGGGCTACGAGCAGTACTTC
TRBJ1-1 once TRBD1 TRBV5-6 CASSLKLTGVSNTEAFF TGTGCCAGCAGCCTCAAGCTGACAGGGGTTTCGAACACTGAAGCTTTCTTT
TRBJ1-5 - - TRBV27 CASSFRGIGEGNQPQHF TGTGCCAGCAGTTTTAGAGGGATCGGTGAAGGCAATCAGCCCCAGCATTTT
TRBJ1-1 - - TRBV29-1 CSFERGLNTEAFF TGCAGCTTTGAACGGGGGTTGAACACTGAAGCTTTCTTT
TRBJ2-1 - TRBD2 TRBV15 CATSRAAGGSSYNEQFF TGTGCCACCAGCAGAGCGGCGGGAGGGTCCTCCTACAATGAGCAGTTCTTC
TRBJ2-3 - - TRBV12-3/TRBV12-4 CASSLEGGQYF TGTGCCAGCAGTTTAGAAGGAGGGCAGTATTTT
TRBJ1-6 - - TRBV28 CASSPHTLRPLHF TGTGCCAGCAGTCCCCATACCCTGAGACCCCTCCACTTT
TRBJ2-7 - - TRBV10-3 CAISESAVPYEQYF TGTGCCATCAGTGAGTCGGCGGTACCCTACGAGCAGTACTTC
TRBJ2-7 - TRBD1 TRBV6-1 CASSENRGLSEQYF TGTGCCAGCAGTGAAAACAGGGGGCTAAGCGAGCAGTACTTC
TRBJ1-5 - - TRBV15 CATSNPGRGNQPQHF TGTGCCACCAGCAACCCAGGTCGCGGCAATCAGCCCCAGCATTTT
TRBJ2-3 - - TRBV11-2 CASTRTDTQYF TGTGCCAGCACTCGTACAGATACGCAGTATTTT
TRBJ1-1 - TRBD1 TRBV11-2 CASSSLGQGPNTEAFF TGTGCCAGCAGTAGCTTAGGACAGGGACCGAACACTGAAGCTTTCTTT